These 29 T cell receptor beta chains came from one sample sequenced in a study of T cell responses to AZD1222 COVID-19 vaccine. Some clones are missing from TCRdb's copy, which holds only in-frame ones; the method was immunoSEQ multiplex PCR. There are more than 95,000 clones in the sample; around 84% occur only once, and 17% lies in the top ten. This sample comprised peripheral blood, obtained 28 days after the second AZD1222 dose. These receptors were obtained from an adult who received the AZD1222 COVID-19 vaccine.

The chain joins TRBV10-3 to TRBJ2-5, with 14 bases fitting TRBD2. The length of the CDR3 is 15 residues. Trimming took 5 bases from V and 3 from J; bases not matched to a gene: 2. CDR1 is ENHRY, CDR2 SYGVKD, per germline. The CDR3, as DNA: TGTGCCATCAGTCGACTAGCGGGAGGGGAAGAGACCCAGTACTTC. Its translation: CAISRLAGGEETQYF.

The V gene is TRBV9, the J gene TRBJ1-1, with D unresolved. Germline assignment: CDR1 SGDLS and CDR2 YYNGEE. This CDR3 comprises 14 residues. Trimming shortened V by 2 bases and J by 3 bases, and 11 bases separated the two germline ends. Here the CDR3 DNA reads TGTGCCAGCAGCGTTGGTAATTTCGACACTGAAGCTTTCTTT. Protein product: CASSVGNFDTEAFF.

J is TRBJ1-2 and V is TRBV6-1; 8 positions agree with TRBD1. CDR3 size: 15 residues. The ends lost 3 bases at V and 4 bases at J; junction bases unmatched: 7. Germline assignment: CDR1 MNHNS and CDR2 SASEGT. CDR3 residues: CASSDQGARIYGYTF. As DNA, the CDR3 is TGTGCCAGCAGTGATCAGGGGGCTCGAATCTATGGCTACACCTTC.

The CDR3 region has the DNA TGTGCCAGTAGTAGGCAAGGAAGGGTTAGCTCCTACAATGAGCAGTTCTTC. It codes for CASSRQGRVSSYNEQFF. The chain couples TRBV19 to TRBJ2-1; no clear D gene. Trimming cost V 4 bases and J 0 bases, with 16 bases left between them. The CDR3 spans 17 residues. Germline V gene data show CDR1 as LNHDA and CDR2 as SQIVND (reference sequence).

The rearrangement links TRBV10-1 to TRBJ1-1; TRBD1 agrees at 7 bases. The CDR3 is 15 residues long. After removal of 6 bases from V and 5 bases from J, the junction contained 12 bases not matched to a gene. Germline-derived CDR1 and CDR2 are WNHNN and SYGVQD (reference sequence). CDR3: CASRRTGLRGTEAFF. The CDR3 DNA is TGCGCCAGCAGACGGACAGGCCTCAGGGGGACTGAAGCTTTCTTT.

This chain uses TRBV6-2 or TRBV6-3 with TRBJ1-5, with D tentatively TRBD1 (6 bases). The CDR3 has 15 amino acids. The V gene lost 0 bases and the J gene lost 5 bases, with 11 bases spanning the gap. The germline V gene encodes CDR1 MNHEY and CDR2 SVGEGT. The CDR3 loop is CASSYSYKGDQPQHF. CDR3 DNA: TGTGCCAGCAGTTACTCGTATAAGGGGGATCAGCCCCAGCATTTT.

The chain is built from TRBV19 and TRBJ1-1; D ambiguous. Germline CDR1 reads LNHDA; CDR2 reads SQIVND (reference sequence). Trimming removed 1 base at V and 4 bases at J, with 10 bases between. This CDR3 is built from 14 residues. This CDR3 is CASSIVGGSTEAFF. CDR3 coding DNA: TGTGCCAGTAGTATAGTCGGAGGGAGCACTGAAGCTTTCTTT.

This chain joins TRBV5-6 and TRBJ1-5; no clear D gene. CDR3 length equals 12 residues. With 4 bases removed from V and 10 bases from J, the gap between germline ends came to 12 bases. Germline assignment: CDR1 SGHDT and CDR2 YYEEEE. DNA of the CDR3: TGTGCCAGCAGCCGTAGGAGAGGACCCCAGCATTTT. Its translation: CASSRRRGPQHF.

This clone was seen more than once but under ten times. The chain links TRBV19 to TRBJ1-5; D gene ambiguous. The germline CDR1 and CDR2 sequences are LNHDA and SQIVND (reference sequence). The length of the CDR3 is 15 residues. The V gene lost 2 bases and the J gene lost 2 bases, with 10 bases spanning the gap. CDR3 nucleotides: TGTGCCAGTAGTATATCCGACAATCGCAATCAGCCCCAGCATTTT. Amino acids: CASSISDNRNQPQHF.

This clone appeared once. CDR3 in DNA: TGCAGCGTTGAAGAGGAGCGGGGGGATACGCAGTATTTT. Translation gives CSVEEERGDTQYF. The rearrangement uses TRBV29-1 and TRBJ2-3, with 8 bases identical to TRBD2. V trimming: 0 bases; J trimming: 6 bases; junction bases outside the gene matches: 2. The length of the CDR3 is 13 residues. Per the germline V gene, CDR1 is SQVTM and CDR2 is ANQGSEA.

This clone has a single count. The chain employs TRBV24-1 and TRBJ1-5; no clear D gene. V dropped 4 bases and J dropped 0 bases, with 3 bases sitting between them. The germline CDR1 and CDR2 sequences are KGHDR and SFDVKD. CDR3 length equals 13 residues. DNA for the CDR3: TGTGCCACCAGTGAGTATAGCAATCAGCCCCAGCATTTT. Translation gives CATSEYSNQPQHF.

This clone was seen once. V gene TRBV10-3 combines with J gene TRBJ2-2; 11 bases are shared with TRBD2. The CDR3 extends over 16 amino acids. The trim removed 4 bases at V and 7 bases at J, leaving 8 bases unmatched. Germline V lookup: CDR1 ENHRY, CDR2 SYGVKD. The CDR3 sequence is CAISGSGRAEGGELFF. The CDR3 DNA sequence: TGTGCCATCAGTGGTAGCGGGAGGGCCGAAGGCGGGGAGCTGTTTTTT.

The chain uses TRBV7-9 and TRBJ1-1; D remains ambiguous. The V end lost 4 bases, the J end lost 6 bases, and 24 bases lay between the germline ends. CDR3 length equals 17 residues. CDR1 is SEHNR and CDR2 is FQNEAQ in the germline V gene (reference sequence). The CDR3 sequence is CASSSRRSIVQGAEAFF. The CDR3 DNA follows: TGTGCCAGCAGCTCCCGACGGAGTATCGTCCAAGGCGCTGAAGCTTTCTTT.

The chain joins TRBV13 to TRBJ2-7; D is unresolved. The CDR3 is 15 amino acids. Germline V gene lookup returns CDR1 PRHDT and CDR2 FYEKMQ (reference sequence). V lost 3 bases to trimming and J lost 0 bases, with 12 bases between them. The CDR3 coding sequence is TGTGCCAGCAGCTTCCGTAACCTAGACTCCTACGAGCAGTACTTC. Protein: CASSFRNLDSYEQYF.

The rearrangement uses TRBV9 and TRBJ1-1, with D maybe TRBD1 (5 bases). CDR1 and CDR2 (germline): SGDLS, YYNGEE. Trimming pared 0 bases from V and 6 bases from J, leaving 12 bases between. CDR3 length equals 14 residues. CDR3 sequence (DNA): TGTGCCAGCAGCGTAGTGGGAGGGGACCCTGAAGCTTTCTTT. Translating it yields CASSVVGGDPEAFF.

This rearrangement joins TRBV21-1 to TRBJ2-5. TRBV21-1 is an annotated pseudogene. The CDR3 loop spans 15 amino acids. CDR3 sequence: CASSKVGPLMETQYF. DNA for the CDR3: TGTGCCAGCAGCAAAGTGGGTCCCCTTATGGAGACCCAGTACTTC.

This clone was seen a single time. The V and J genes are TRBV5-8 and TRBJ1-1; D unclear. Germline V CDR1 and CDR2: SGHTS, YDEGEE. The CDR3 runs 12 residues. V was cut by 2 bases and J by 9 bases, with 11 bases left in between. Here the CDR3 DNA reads TGTGCCAGCAGCTTAGGGCCTCACCAAGCTTTCTTT. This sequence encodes CASSLGPHQAFF. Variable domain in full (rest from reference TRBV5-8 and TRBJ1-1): EAGVTQSPTHLIKTRGQQATLRCSPISGHTSVYWYQQALGLGLQFLLWYDEGEERNRGNFPPRFSGRQFPNYSSELNVNALELEDSALYLCASSLGPHQAFFGQGTRLTVV.

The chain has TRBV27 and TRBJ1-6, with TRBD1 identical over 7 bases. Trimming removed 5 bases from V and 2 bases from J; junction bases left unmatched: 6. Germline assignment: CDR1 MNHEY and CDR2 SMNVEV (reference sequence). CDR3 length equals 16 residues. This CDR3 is CASSKGQWAYNSPLHF. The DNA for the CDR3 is TGTGCCAGCAGTAAGGGACAGTGGGCCTATAATTCACCCCTCCACTTT.

Here the CDR3 DNA reads TGTGCCAGCAGCCTGGACAGAGAATTCAATCAGCCCCAGCATTTT. It codes for CASSLDREFNQPQHF. The chain uses TRBV6-5 and TRBJ1-5, with D perhaps matching TRBD1 (6 bases). Germline V gives CDR1 MNHEY, CDR2 SVGAGI. The V and J ends lost 6 bases and 3 bases respectively, with 15 bases between them. The CDR3 has 15 amino acids.

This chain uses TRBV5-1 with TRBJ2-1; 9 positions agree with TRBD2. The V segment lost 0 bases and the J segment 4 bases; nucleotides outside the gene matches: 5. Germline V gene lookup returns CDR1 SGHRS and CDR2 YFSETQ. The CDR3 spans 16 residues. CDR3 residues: CASSLESGGPYNEQFF. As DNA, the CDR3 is TGCGCCAGCAGCTTGGAAAGCGGGGGGCCTTACAATGAGCAGTTCTTC.

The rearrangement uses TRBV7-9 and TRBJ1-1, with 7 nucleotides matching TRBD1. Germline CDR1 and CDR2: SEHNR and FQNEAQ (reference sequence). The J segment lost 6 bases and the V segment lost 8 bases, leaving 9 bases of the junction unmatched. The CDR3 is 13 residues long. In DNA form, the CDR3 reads TGTGCCAGCGCCGGGACAGTGGGCTCTGAAGCTTTCTTT. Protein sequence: CASAGTVGSEAFF. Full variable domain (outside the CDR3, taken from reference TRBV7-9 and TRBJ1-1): DTGVSQNPRHKITKRGQNVTFRCDPISEHNRLYWYRQTLGQGPEFLTYFQNEAQLEKSRLLSDRFSAERPKGSFSTLEIQRTEQGDSAMYLCASAGTVGSEAFFGQGTRLTVV.

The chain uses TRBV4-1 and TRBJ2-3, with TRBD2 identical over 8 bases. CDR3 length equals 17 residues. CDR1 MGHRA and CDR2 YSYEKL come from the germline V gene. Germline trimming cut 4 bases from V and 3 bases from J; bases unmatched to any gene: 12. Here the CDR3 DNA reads TGCGCCAGCAGCCGGGGCTCAGCGGGAGTGAGGACAGATACGCAGTATTTT. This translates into CASSRGSAGVRTDTQYF.

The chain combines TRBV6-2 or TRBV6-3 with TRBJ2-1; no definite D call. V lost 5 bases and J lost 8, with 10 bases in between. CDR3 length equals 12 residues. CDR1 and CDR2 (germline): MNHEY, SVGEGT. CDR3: CASSPSRYEQFF. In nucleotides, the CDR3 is TGTGCCAGCAGTCCGTCTAGGTATGAGCAGTTCTTC.

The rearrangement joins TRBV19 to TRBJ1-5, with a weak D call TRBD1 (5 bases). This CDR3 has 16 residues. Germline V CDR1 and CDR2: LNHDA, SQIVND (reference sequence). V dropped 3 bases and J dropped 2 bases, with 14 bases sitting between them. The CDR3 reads CASSMLSGTGNQPQHF. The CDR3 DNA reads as TGTGCCAGTAGTATGTTGTCGGGGACGGGCAATCAGCCCCAGCATTTT.

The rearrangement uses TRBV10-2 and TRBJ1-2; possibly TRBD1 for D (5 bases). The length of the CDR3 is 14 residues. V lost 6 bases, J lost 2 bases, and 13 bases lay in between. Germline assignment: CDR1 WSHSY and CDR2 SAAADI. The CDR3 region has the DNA TGCGCCAGCAGGCCCGGGACGGCAAACTATGGCTACACCTTC. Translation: CASRPGTANYGYTF.

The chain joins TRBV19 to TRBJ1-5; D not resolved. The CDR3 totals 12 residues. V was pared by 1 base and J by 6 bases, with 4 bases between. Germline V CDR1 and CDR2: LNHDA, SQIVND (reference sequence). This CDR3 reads CASSIGSQPQHF. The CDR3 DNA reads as TGTGCCAGTAGTATAGGTAGTCAGCCCCAGCATTTT.

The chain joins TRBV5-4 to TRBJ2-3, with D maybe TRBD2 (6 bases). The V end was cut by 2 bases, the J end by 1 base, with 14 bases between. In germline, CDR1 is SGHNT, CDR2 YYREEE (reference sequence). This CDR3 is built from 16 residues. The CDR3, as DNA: TGTGCCAGCAGCTTATCCGGGAGCGGTCGCACAGATACGCAGTATTTT. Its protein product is CASSLSGSGRTDTQYF. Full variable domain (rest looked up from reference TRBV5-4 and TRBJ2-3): ETGVTQSPTHLIKTRGQQVTLRCSSQSGHNTVSWYQQALGQGPQFIFQYYREEENGRGNFPPRFSGLQFPNYSSELNVNALELDDSALYLCASSLSGSGRTDTQYFGPGTRLTVL.

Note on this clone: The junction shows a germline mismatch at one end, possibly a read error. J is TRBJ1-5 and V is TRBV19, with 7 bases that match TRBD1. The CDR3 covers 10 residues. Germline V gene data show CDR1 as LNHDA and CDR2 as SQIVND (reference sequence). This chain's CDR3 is CASIGSRGNF. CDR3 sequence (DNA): TGTGCCAGTATTGGTTCCAGGGGGAATTTT. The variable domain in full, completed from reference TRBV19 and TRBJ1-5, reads DGGITQSPKYLFRKEGQNVTLSCEQNLNHDAMYWYRQDPGQGLRLIYYSQIVNDFQKGDIAEGYSVSREKKESFPLTVTSAQKNPTAFYLCASIGSRGNFGDGTRLSIL.

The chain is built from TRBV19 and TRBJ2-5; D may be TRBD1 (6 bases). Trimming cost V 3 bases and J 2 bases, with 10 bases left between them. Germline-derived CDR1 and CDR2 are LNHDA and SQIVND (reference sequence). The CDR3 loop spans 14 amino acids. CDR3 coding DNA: TGTGCCAGTAGTATGGCCGGACAGCAAGAGACCCAGTACTTC. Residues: CASSMAGQQETQYF.